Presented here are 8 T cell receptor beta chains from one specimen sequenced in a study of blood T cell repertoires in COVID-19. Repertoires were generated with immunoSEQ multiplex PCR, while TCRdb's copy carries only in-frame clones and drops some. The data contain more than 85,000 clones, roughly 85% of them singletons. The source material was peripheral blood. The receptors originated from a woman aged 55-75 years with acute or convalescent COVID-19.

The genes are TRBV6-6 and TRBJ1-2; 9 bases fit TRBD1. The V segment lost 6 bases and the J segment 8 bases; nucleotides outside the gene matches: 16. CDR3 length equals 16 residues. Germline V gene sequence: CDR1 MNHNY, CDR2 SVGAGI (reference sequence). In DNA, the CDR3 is TGTGCCAGCAGCACTTCCGGGACAGGGCGTGGCGGGGGCTACACCTTC. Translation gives CASSTSGTGRGGGYTF.

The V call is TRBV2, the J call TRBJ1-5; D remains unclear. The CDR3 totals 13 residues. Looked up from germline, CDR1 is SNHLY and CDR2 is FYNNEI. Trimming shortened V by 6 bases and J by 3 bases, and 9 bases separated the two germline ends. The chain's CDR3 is CASRWQVNQPQHF. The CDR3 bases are TGTGCCAGCAGATGGCAGGTCAATCAGCCCCAGCATTTT.

CDR3 coding DNA: TGTGCCAGCAGCCCGGGACTAGCGGCCGGTACGCAGTATTTT. Encoded protein: CASSPGLAAGTQYF. The chain has TRBV7-2 and TRBJ2-3; 11 positions match TRBD2. Germline V lookup: CDR1 SGHTA, CDR2 FQGNSA. This CDR3 spans 14 amino acids. J was trimmed by 8 bases and V by 5 bases; bases with no gene match: 6.

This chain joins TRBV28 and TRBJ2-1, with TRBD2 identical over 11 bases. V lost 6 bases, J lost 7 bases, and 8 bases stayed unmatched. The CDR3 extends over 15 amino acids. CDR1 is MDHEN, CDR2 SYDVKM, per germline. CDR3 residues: CASSTSGSILNEQFF. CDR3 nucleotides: TGTGCCAGCAGCACTAGCGGGAGTATTCTGAATGAGCAGTTCTTC.

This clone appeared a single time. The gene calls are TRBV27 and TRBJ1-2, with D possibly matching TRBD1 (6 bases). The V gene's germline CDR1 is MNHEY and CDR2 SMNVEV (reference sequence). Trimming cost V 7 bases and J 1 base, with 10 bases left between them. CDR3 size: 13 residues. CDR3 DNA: TGTGCCAGCACCAGGGGTTTTAACTATGGCTACACCTTC. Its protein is CASTRGFNYGYTF.

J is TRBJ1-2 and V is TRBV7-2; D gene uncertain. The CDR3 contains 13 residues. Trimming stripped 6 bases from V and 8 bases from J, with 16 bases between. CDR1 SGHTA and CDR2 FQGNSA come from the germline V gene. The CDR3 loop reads CASSFPEGAGYTF. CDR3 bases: TGTGCCAGCAGTTTCCCGGAGGGTGCAGGCTACACCTTC.

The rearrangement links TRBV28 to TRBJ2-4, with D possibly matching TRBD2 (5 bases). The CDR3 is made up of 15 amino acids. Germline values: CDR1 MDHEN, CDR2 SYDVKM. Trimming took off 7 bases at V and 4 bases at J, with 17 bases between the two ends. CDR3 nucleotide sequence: TGTGCCAGCAAAGACCGGGAACGTCTAAAAAACATTCAGTACTTC. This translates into CASKDRERLKNIQYF.

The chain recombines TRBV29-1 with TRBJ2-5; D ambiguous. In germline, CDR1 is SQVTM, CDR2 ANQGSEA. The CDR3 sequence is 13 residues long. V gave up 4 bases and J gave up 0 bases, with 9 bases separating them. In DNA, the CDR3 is TGCAGCGTTGGTAGTTGGTACCAAGAGACCCAGTACTTC. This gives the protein CSVGSWYQETQYF.